This T cell receptor (beta chain) emerged from a study of T-cell memory formation after mild COVID-19. This clonotype was seen a handful of times. Its antigen remains unidentified. The CDR3 has 14 amino acids. Germline loops: CDR1 SGHNT, CDR2 YYREEE (reference sequence). With V trimmed by 3 bases and J by 7 bases, 5 bases remained unmatched. Study-level findings and limits: Clones that shrank (day 15 to 85) were balanced CD4/CD8, whereas later expanders leaned CD4+. Memory sampled before infection contained some responding clones, suggesting cross-reactive memory joined. CD4+ contracting clones lay mainly in CM and EM, CD8+ ones in EMRA.

Constant-segment-primed 5'RACE gave TCR alpha and TCR beta cDNA libraries with sample barcodes and UMIs. TCRdb analysed the 5' RACE reads with MiXCR anew, one entry per CDR3 protein. The top ten hold 20% to 25% of the sample, which has 350,000 to 400,000 distinct CDR3 sequences, around 14% seen once. This clonotype originated in a man aged 18 to 30 who had mild COVID-19 (a few samples of this study predate the infection). Cell type and time point are not known. The chain links TRBV5-4 to TRBJ2-1; 9 nucleotides align to TRBD2. Sequencing input: PBMCs or a T cell subset sorted from them (not recorded which). This chain's CDR3 is CASSSDAGGNEQFF. The CDR3 DNA sequence: TGTGCCAGCAGCTCAGACGCGGGGGGGAATGAGCAGTTCTTC.